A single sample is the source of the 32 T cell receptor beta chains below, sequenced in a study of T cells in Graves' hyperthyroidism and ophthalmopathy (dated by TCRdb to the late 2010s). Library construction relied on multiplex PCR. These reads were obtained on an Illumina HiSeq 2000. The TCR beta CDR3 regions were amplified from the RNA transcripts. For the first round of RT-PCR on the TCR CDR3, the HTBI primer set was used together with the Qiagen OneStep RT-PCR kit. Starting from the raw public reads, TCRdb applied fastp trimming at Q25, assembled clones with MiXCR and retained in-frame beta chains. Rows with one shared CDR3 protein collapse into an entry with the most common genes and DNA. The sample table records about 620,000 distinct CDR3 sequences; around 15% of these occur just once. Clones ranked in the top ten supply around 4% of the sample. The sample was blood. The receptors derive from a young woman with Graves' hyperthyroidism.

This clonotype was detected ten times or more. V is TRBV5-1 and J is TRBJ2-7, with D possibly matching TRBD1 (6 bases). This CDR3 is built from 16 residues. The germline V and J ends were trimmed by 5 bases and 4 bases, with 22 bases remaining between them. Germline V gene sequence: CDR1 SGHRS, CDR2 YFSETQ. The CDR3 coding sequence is TGCGCCAGCAGGTTTGAGGTCGGACAGCCAACTTACGAGCAGTACTTC. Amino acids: CASRFEVGQPTYEQYF.

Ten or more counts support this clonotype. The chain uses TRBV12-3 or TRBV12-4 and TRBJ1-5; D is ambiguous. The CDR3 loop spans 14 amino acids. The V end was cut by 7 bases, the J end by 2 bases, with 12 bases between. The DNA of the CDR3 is TGTGCCAGCACCGAGTCTGGAGGCAATCAGCCCCAGCATTTT. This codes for CASTESGGNQPQHF.

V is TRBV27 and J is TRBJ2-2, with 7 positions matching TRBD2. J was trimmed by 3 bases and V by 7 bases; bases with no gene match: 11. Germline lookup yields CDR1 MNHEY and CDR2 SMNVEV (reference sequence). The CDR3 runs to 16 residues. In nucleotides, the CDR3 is TGTGCCAGCACGGAAGGCGGGGGTGCGTACACCGGGGAGCTGTTTTTT. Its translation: CASTEGGGAYTGELFF.

CDR3 bases: TGTGCCAGCAGCTTGCCTCAGGGCATCTACGAGCAGTACTTC. Its translation is CASSLPQGIYEQYF. The rearrangement links TRBV7-9 to TRBJ2-7; possibly TRBD1 for D (5 bases). V dropped 3 bases and J dropped 3 bases, with 12 bases sitting between them. Germline loops: CDR1 SEHNR, CDR2 FQNEAQ (reference sequence). This CDR3 is built from 14 residues.

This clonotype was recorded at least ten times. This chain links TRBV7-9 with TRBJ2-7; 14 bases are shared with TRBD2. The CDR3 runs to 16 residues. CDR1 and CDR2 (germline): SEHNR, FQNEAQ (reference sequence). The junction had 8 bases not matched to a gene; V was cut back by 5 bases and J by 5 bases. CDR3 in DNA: TGTGCCAGCAGCCTACCGGGACTAGCGGGAGTCCACGAGCAGTACTTC. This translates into CASSLPGLAGVHEQYF.

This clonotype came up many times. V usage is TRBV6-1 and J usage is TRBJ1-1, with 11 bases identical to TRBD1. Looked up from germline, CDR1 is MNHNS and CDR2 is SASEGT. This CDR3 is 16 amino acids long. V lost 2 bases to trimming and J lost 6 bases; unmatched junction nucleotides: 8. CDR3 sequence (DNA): TGTGCCAGCAGTGAAAATCCGGGACAGGGGGAATCTGAAGCTTTCTTT. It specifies CASSENPGQGESEAFF.

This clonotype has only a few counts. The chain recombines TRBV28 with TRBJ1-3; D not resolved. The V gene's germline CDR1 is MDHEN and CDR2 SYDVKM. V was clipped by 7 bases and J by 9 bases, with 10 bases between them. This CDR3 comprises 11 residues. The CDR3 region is CASTTWGTIYF. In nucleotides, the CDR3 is TGTGCCAGCACCACTTGGGGCACCATATATTTT.

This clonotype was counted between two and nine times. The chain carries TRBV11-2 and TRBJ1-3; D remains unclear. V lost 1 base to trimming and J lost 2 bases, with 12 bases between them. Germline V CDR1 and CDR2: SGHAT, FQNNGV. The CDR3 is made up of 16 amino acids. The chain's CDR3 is CASSLVSGGPGNTIYF. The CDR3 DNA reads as TGTGCCAGCAGCTTAGTTTCGGGAGGTCCTGGAAACACCATATATTTT.

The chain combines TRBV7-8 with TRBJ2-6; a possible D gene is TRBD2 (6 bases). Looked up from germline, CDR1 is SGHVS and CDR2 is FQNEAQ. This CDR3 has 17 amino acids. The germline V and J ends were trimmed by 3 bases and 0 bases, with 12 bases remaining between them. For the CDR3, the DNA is TGTGCCAGCAGCTTGGCAGGGACTTTCTCTGGGGCCAACGTCCTGACTTTC. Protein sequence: CASSLAGTFSGANVLTF.

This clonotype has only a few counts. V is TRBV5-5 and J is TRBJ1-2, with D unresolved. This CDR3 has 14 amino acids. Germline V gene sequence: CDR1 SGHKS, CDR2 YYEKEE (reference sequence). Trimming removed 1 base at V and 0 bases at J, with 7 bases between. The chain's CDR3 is CASSLWATNYGYTF. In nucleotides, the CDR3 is TGTGCCAGCAGCTTGTGGGCCACTAACTATGGCTACACCTTC.

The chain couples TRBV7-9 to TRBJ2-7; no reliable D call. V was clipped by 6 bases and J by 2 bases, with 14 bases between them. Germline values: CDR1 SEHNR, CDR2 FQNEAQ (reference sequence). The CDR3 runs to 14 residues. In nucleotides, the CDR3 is TGTGCCAGCAGTTCGAGGACGGCGGCCTACGAGCAGTACTTC. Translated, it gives CASSSRTAAYEQYF. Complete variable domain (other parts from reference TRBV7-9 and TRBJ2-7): DTGVSQNPRHKITKRGQNVTFRCDPISEHNRLYWYRQTLGQGPEFLTYFQNEAQLEKSRLLSDRFSAERPKGSFSTLEIQRTEQGDSAMYLCASSSRTAAYEQYFGPGTRLTVT.

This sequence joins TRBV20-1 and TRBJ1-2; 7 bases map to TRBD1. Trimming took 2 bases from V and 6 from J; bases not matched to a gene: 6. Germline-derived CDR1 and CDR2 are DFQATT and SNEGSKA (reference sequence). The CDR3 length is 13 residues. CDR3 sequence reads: CSARPGQAHGYTF. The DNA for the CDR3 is TGCAGTGCTAGACCTGGACAGGCCCATGGCTACACCTTC.

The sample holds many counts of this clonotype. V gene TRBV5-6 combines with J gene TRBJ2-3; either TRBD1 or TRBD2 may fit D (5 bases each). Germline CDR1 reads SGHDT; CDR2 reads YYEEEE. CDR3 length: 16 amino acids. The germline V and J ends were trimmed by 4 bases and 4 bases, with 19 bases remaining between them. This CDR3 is CASSLGVKRGADTQYF. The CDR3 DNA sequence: TGTGCCAGCAGCCTCGGGGTGAAGAGGGGTGCAGATACGCAGTATTTT.

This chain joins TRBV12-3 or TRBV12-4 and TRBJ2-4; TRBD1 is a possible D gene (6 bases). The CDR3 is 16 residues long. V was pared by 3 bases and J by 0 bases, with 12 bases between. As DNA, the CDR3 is TGTGCCAGCAGTTTGAGTCAGGGGATAGCCAAAAACATTCAGTACTTC. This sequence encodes CASSLSQGIAKNIQYF.

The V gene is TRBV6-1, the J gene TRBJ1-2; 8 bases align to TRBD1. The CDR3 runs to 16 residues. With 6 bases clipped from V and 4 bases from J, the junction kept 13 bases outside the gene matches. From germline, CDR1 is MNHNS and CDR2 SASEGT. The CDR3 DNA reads TGTGCCAGCAGAACCCGCGGGACAGGAGGGGGCTATGGCTACACCTTC. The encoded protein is CASRTRGTGGGYGYTF.

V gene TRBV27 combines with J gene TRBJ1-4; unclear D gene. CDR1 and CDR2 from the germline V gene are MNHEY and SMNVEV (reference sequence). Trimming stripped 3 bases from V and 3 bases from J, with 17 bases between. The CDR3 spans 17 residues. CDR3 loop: CASSFLHPRHPNEKLFF. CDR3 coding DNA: TGTGCCAGCAGTTTTCTCCACCCGAGACACCCTAATGAAAAACTGTTTTTT.

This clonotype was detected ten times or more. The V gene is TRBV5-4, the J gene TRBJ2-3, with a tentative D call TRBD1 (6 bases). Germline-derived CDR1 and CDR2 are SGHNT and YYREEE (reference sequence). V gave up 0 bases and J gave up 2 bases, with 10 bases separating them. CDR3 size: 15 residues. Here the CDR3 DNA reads TGTGCCAGCAGCTTGGGCAGGGGCCACACAGATACGCAGTATTTT. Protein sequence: CASSLGRGHTDTQYF.

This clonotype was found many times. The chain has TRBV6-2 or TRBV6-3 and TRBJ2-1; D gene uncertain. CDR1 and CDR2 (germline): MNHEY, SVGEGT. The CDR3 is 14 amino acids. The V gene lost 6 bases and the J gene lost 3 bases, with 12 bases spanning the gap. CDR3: CASRPRGDYNEQFF. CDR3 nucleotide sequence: TGTGCCAGCAGGCCCCGCGGAGACTACAATGAGCAGTTCTTC.

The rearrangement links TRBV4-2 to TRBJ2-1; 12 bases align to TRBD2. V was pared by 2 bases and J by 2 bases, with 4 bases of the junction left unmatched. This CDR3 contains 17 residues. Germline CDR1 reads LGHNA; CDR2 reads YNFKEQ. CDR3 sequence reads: CASSQTWTSGTYNEQFF. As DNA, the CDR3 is TGTGCCAGCAGCCAAACTTGGACTAGCGGGACCTACAATGAGCAGTTCTTC.

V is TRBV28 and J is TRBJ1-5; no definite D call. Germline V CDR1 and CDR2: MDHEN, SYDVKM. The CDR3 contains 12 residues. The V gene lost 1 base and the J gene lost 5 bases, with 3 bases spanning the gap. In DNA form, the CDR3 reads TGTGCCAGCAGTTTATCATATCAGCCCCAGCATTTT. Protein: CASSLSYQPQHF.

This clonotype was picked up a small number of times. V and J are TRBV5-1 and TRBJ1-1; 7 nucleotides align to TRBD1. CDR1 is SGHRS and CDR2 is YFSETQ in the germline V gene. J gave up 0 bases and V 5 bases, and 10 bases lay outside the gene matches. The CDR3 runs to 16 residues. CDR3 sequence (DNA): TGCGCCAGCAGACAACGGACAGGAACCGTGAACACTGAAGCTTTCTTT. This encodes CASRQRTGTVNTEAFF.

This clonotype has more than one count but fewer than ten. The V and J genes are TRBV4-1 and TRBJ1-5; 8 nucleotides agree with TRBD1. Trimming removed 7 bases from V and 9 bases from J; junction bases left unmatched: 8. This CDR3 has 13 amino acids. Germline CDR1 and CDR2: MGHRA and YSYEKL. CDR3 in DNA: TGCGCCAGCACCTCTGGAACAGGGGGGCCCCAGCATTTT. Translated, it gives CASTSGTGGPQHF.

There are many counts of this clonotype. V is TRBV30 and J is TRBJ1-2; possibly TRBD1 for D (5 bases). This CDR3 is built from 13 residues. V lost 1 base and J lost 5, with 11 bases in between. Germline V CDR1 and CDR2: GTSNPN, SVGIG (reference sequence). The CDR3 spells CAWSEAGLYGYTF. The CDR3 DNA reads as TGTGCCTGGAGTGAGGCAGGGTTATATGGCTACACCTTC.

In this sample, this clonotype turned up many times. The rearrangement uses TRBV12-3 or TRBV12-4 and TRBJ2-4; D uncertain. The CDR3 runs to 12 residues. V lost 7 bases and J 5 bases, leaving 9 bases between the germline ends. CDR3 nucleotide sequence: TGTGCCAGCATCTCTCCGGAAAACATTCAGTACTTC. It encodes CASISPENIQYF.

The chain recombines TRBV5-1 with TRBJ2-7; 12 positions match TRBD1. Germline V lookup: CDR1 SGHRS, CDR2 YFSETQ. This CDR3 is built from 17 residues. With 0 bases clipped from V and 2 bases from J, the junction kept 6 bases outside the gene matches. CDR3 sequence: CASSLGTGQGAPYEQYF. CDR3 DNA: TGCGCCAGCAGCTTGGGTACGGGACAGGGGGCCCCCTACGAGCAGTACTTC.

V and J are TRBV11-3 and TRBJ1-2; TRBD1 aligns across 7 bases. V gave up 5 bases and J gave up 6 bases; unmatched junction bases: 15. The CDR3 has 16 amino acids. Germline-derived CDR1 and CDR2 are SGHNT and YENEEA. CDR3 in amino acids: CASSAHGQAPRDGYTF. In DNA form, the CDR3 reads TGTGCCAGCAGCGCTCATGGACAGGCGCCCCGAGATGGCTACACCTTC.

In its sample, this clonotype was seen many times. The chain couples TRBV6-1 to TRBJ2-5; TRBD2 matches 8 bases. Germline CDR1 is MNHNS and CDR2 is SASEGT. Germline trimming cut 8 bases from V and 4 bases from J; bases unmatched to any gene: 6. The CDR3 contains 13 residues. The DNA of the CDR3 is TGTGCCAGCGATTCGGGAGGGCGAGAGACCCAGTACTTC. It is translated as CASDSGGRETQYF.

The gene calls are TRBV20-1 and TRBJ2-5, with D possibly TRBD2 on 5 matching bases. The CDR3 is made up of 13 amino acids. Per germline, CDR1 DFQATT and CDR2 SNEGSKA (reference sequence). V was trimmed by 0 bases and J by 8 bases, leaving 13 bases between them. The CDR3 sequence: CSARDLASPTQYF. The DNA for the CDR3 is TGCAGTGCTAGAGATCTGGCTAGCCCAACCCAGTACTTC.

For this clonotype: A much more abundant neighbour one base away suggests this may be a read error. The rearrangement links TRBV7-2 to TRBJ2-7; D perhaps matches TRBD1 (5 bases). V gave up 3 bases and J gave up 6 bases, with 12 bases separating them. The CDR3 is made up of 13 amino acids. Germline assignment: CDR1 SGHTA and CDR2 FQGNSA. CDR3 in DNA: TGTGCCAGCAGCTTGGAGCCAGGGCTCGAGCAGTACTTC. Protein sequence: CASSLEPGLEQYF.

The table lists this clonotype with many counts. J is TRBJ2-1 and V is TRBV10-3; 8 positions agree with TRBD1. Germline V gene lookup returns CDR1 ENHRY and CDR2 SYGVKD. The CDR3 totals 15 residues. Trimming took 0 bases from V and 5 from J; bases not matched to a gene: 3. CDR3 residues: CAISESQGAHNEQFF. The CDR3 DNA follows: TGTGCCATCAGTGAGTCGCAGGGGGCGCACAATGAGCAGTTCTTC.

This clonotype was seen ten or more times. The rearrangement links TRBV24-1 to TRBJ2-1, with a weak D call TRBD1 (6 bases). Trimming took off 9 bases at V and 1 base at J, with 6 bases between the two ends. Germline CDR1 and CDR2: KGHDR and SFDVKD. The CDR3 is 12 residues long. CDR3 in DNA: TGTGCCACCCAGGGGTCCTACAATGAGCAGTTCTTC. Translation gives CATQGSYNEQFF.

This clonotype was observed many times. The CDR3 DNA follows: TGCAGTGCTAGCGGGAGAAACAATGAGCAGTTCTTC. Residues: CSASGRNNEQFF. This chain joins TRBV20-1 and TRBJ2-1; tentative D call: TRBD2 (6 bases). Trimming cost V 3 bases and J 5 bases, with 8 bases left between them. Germline CDR1 DFQATT, CDR2 SNEGSKA (reference sequence). CDR3 length: 12 amino acids.